This T cell receptor beta chain was sequenced during a study of T cells after yellow fever vaccination. Background on the study: Fractions with few cells were prepared using SMART-Seq v4 Ultra Low Input.

Study findings and constraints: By day 5 rather than day 15, the secondary response had peaked, though it was weaker. The booster saw the reappearance of most primary-vaccination clones (approximately 97% CD4, 70% to 90% CD8).

The authors made TCR cDNA by 5'RACE template switching, adding a universal primer site and UMIs. MiXCR was run by TCRdb on the 5' RACE reads, yielding one entry per CDR3 protein. The sample has more than 75,000 distinct CDR3 sequences, roughly 9% seen once. This CDR3 spans 16 amino acids. Germline CDR1 reads MDHEN; CDR2 reads SYDVKM. V shed 8 bases and J 0 bases; nucleotides not matched to a gene: 8. The TCR comes from a young man who received the YFV17D yellow fever vaccine. The V gene is TRBV28, the J gene TRBJ1-5, with TRBD1 matching over 9 bases. Sequences were derived from CD8+ T cells not binding an NS4B(214-222) dextramer, sorted from PBMCs, sampled more than 13 days after the first yellow fever vaccination. The CDR3 reads CASSPGTGYSNQPQHF. The CDR3 region has the DNA TGTGCCAGCTCGCCCGGGACAGGGTATAGCAATCAGCCCCAGCATTTT.